This T cell receptor beta chain is from a study of T-cell reconstitution after alpha-beta-depleted transplantation in children. Overall study results and limits: Fresh T-cell production supplied most of the T-cell counts and diversity seen one year after transplant. Expanded graft clones numbering several hundred reportedly gave rise to alpha-beta T cells about two months after transplant.

Losses at the gene ends were 4 bases for V and 6 bases for J; bases not matched to a gene: 2. This CDR3 comprises 13 residues. Germline values: CDR1 LGHNA, CDR2 YNFKEQ. Using unique molecular identifiers, the investigators prepared the TCRbeta library. TCRdb called the PCR reads again in MiXCR, with one record for every CDR3 protein. This table has over 450,000 distinct CDR3 sequences, 8% to 11% appearing once. This clonotype came up many times. No antigen is known for it. This sample comprised PBMCs, obtained before TCRalphabeta/CD19-depleted stem cell transplant. The V call is TRBV4-2, the J call TRBJ2-1; 8 bases fit TRBD2. The source of this sequence is a child younger than 10 with inherited bone marrow failure, due to receive a stem cell transplant. CDR3 coding DNA: TGTGCCAGCAGCCTAGGACTAGCCAATGAGCAGTTCTTC. The encoded protein is CASSLGLANEQFF.